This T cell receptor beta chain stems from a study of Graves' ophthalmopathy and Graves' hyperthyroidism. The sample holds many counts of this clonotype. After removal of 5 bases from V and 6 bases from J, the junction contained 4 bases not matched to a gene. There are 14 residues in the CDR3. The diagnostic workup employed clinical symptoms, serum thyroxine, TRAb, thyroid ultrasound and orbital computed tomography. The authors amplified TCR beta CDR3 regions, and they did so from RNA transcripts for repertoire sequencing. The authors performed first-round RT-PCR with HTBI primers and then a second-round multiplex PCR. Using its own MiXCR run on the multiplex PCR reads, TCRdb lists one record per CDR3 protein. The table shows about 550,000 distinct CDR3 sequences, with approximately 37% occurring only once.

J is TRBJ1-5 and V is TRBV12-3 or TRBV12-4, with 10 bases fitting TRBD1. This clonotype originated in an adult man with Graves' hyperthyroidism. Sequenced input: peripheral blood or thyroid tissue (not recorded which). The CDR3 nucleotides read TGTGCCAGCAGTGGGACAGGGGTTGGTCAGCCCCAGCATTTT. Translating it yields CASSGTGVGQPQHF.